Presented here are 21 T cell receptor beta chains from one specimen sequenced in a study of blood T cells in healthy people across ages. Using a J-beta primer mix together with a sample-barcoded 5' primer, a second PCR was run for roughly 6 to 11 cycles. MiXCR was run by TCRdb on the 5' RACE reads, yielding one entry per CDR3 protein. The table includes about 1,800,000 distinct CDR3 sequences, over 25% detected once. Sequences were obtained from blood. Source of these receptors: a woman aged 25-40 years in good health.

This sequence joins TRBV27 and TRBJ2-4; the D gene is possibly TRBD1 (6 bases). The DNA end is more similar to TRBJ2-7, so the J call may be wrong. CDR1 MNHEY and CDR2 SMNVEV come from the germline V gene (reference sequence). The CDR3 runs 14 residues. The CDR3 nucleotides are TGTGCCAGCAGTTTTGGGGCAGGGGACTACGAGCAGTACTTC. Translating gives CASSFGAGDYEQYF.

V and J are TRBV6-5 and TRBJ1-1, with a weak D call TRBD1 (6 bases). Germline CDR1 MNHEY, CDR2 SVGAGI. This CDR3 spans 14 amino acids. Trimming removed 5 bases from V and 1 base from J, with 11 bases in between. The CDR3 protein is CASSNRDGNTEAFF. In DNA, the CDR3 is TGTGCCAGCAGTAACAGGGACGGGAACACTGAAGCTTTCTTT.

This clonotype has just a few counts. This CDR3 reads CASSSIATSGGGETQYF. The CDR3 nucleotides read TGTGCCAGCAGCTCGATCGCGACTAGCGGGGGCGGGGAGACCCAGTACTTC. This sequence joins TRBV5-5 and TRBJ2-7; 12 positions match TRBD2. The end of the DNA aligns better with TRBJ2-5, so the J call may be wrong. Germline V gives CDR1 SGHKS, CDR2 YYEKEE (reference sequence). The CDR3 covers 17 residues.

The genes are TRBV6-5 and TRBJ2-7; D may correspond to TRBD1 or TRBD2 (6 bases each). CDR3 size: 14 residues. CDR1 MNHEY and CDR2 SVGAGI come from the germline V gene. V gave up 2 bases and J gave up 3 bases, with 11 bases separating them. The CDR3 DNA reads TGTGCCAGCAGTTACCGCAGGGGAGGCTACGAGCAGTACTTC. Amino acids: CASSYRRGGYEQYF.

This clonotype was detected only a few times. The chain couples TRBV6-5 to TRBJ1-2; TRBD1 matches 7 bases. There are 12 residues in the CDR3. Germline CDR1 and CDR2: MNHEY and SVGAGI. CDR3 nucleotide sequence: TGTGTCACAGGGGCGGCTAACTATGGCTACACCTTC. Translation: CVTGAANYGYTF.

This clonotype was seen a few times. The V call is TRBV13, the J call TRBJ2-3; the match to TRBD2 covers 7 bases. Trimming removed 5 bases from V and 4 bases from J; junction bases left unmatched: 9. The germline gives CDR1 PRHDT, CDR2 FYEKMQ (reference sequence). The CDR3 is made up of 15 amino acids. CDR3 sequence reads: CASSQGLGWSDTQYF. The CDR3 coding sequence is TGTGCCAGCAGCCAAGGACTAGGGTGGTCAGATACGCAGTATTTT.

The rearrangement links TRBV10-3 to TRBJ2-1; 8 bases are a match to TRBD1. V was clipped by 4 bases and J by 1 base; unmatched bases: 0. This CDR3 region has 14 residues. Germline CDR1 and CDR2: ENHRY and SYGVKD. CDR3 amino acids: CAISGQGSYNEQFF. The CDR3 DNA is TGTGCCATCAGTGGACAGGGGTCCTACAATGAGCAGTTCTTC.

CDR3 residues: CASSQEGVDQPQHF. The CDR3 coding sequence is TGTGCCAGCAGCCAAGAGGGGGTCGATCAGCCCCAGCATTTT. The rearrangement links TRBV4-2 to TRBJ1-5; the D gene is possibly TRBD1 (5 bases). Germline V gene data show CDR1 as LGHNA and CDR2 as YNFKEQ. This CDR3 has 14 amino acids. V lost 0 bases, J lost 5 bases, and 8 bases lay in between.

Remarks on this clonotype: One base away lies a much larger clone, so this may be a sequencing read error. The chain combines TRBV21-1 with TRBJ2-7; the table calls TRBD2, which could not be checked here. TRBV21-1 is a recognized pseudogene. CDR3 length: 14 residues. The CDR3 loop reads CAGPLYVWSYEQYF. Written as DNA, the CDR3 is TGTGCCGGACCGCTTTACGTTTGGTCCTACGAGCAGTACTTC.

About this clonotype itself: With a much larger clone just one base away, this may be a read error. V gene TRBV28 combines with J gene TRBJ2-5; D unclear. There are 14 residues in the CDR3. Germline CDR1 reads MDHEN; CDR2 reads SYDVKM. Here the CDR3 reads CANSFVDLQETQYF. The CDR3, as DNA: TGTGCCAACAGTTTTGTGGATCTCCAAGAGACCCAGTACTTC. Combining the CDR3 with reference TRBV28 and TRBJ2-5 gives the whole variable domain DVKVTQSSRYLVKRTGEKVFLECVQDMDHENMFWYRQDPGLGLRLIYFSYDVKMKEKGDIPEGYSVSREKKERFSLILESASTNQTSMYLCANSFVDLQETQYFGPGTRLLVL.

The DNA for the CDR3 is TGTGCCAGCAGCTTAGATGGGGACAGGTACTTC. Its translation is CASSLDGDRYF. The rearrangement links TRBV7-2 to TRBJ2-7, with 7 bases fitting TRBD1. Trimming removed 1 base from V and 12 bases from J; junction bases left unmatched: 3. The CDR3 extends over 11 amino acids. The V gene's germline CDR1 is SGHTA and CDR2 FQGNSA.

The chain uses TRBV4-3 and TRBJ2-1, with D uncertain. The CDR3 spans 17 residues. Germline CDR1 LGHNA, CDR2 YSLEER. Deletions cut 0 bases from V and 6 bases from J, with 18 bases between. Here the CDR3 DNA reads TGCGCCAGCAGCCAAGAATATGGGCTAGGGTGGGGCAATGAGCAGTTCTTC. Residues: CASSQEYGLGWGNEQFF.

CDR3: CASSLVQHSTDTQYF. The CDR3 region has the DNA TGTGCCAGCAGCTTAGTACAGCATAGCACAGATACGCAGTATTTT. The chain joins TRBV7-9 to TRBJ2-3, with D unresolved. Germline V lookup: CDR1 SEHNR, CDR2 FQNEAQ (reference sequence). This CDR3 has 15 residues. V was shortened by 1 base and J by 0 bases, with 8 bases between the two germline ends.

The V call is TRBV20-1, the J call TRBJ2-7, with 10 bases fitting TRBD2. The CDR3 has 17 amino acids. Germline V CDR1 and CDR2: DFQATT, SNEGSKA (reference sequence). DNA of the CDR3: TGCAGGGGGCGGAGACATCCAAGCGGGAGGGCCGGGTACGAGCAGTACTTC. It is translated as CRGRRHPSGRAGYEQYF.

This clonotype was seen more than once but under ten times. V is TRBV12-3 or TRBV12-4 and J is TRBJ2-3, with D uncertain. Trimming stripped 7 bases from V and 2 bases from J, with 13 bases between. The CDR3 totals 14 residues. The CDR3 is CASTPTSSTDTQYF. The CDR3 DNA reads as TGTGCCAGCACCCCCACCTCCTCCACAGATACGCAGTATTTT.

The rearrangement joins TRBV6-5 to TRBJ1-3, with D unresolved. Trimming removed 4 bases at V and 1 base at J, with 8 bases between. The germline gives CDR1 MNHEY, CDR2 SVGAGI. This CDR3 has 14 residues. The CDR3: CASSFTPSGNTIYF. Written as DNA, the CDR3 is TGTGCCAGCAGTTTTACACCTTCTGGAAACACCATATATTTT.

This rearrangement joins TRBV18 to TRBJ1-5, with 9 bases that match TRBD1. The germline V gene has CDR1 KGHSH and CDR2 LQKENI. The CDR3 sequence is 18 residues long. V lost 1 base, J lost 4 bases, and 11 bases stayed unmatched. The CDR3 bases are TGTGCCAGCTCACCACTGGGGCAAGGGACAGGGAGTAATCAGCCCCAGCATTTT. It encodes CASSPLGQGTGSNQPQHF.

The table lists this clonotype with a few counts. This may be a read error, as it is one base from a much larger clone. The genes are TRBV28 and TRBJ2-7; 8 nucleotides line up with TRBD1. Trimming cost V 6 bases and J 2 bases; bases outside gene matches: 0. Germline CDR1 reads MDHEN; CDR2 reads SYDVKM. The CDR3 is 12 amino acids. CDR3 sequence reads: CASRGQAYEQYF. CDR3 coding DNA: TGTGCCAGCAGGGGACAGGCCTACGAGCAGTACTTC.

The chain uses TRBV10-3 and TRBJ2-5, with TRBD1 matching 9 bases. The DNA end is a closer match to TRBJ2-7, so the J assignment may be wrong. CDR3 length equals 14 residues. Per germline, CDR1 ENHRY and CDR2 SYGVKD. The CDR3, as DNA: TGTGCCATCAGTTGGGACAGGGACGGAGACGAGCAGTACTTC. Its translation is CAISWDRDGDEQYF.

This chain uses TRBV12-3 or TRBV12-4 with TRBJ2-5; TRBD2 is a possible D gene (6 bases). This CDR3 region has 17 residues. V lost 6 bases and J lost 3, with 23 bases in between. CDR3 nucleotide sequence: TGTGCCAGCAGCCTGGGCCCGGGACTTGCGTTGGAAGAGACCCAGTACTTC. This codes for CASSLGPGLALEETQYF.

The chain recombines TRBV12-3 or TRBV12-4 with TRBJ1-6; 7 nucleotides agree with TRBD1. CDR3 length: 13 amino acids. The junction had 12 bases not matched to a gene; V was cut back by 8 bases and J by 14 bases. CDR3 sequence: CASSGQLDSALHF. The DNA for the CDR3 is TGTGCCAGCTCGGGACAGCTCGATTCGGCCCTCCACTTT.